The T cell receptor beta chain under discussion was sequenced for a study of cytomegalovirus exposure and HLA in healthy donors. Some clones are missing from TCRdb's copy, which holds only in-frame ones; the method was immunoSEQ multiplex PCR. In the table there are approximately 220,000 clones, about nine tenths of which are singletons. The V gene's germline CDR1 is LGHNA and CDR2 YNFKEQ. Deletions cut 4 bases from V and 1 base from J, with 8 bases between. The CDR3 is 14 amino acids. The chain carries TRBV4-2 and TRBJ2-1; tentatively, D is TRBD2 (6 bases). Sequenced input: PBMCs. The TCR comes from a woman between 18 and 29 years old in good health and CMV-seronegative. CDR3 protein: CASSRGGSYNEQFF. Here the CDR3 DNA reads TGTGCCAGCAGCCGTGGGGGGTCCTACAATGAGCAGTTCTTC.